The 5 T cell receptor beta chains listed next were all sequenced from one sample in a study of cytomegalovirus exposure and HLA in healthy donors. Primers for the PCR totalled 60 Vbeta and 13 Jbeta. Using immunoSEQ multiplex PCR, the repertoire was profiled, and TCRdb retains in-frame clones only, with some absent. The sample has 50,000 to 70,000 clones; 60% to 65% are singletons. The specimen was PBMCs. These receptors were obtained from a man aged 30-40 years in good health and CMV-seronegative.

The chain recombines TRBV9 with TRBJ2-5; D is unclear. The V gene's germline CDR1 is SGDLS and CDR2 YYNGEE. This CDR3 contains 15 residues. Trimming took 0 bases from V and 5 from J, leaving 14 bases between them. The CDR3 sequence is CASSVEFGSSETQYF. The DNA for the CDR3 is TGTGCCAGCAGCGTAGAATTCGGGTCTTCTGAGACCCAGTACTTC.

This chain connects TRBV7-2 to TRBJ1-2; perhaps TRBD1 as D (6 bases). CDR3 size: 12 residues. V dropped 8 bases and J dropped 5 bases, with 12 bases sitting between them. The germline gives CDR1 SGHTA, CDR2 FQGNSA. The CDR3 DNA sequence: TGTGCCAGCCGAAACGACAGGTATGGCTACACCTTC. Amino acid sequence: CASRNDRYGYTF.

The DNA for the CDR3 is TGTGCCTGGAGTCCGGGACTACAAAACATTCAGTACTTC. Its translation: CAWSPGLQNIQYF. The chain couples TRBV30 to TRBJ2-4; 7 bases are a match to TRBD2. The ends lost 2 bases at V and 5 bases at J; junction bases unmatched: 3. The CDR3 has 13 residues. Germline V gene sequence: CDR1 GTSNPN, CDR2 SVGIG (reference sequence).

The chain links TRBV18 to TRBJ2-1; 10 positions match TRBD1. After removal of 3 bases from V and 5 bases from J, the junction contained 4 bases not matched to a gene. CDR3 length: 15 residues. CDR1 is KGHSH, CDR2 LQKENI, per germline. This chain's CDR3 is CASSPLGTGDNEQFF. The CDR3 coding sequence is TGTGCCAGCTCACCTCTAGGGACAGGGGACAATGAGCAGTTCTTC.

This clone was picked up one time. The chain recombines TRBV7-6 with TRBJ2-6; D is perhaps TRBD1 (6 bases). The V end lost 5 bases, the J end lost 2 bases, and 10 bases lay between the germline ends. CDR1 is SGHVS and CDR2 is FNYEAQ in the germline V gene. The CDR3 is 15 amino acids. CDR3 DNA: TGTGCCAGCAGCCCCAACAGGGCTGGGGCCAACGTCCTGACTTTC. Amino acids: CASSPNRAGANVLTF.